Listed below are T cell receptor beta chains from one sample, sequenced in a study of response to subunit inactivated influenza vaccine. TCRdb analysed the RT-PCR reads with MiXCR anew, one entry per CDR3 protein. The data hold about 500,000 distinct CDR3 sequences, with 16% observed a single time. Specimen: CD4+ T cells sorted from PBMCs, collected around 25 months after vaccination. The receptors here all came from a man aged 45-69 years who received an inactivated influenza vaccine. CDR3s include the opening cysteine and the closing phenylalanine or tryptophan. D genes are given only for firm matches. Where a row states a size, it is once, few, many or the class of an expanded clone; other rows omit it.

few | TRBJ2-5 | TRBD1 | TRBV2 | CASSRSVGRDSQETQYF | TGTGCCAGCAGTCGAAGTGTTGGCCGGGACAGTCAAGAGACCCAGTACTTC
NA | TRBJ2-1 | TRBD2 | TRBV10-3 | CAISSGLDPSYNEQFF | TGTGCCATCAGTTCGGGACTAGATCCCTCCTACAATGAGCAGTTCTTC
NA | TRBJ2-1 | NA | TRBV4-2 | CASSQPAAHNEQFF | TGTGCCAGCAGCCAACCGGCAGCCCACAATGAGCAGTTCTTC
many | TRBJ2-7 | TRBD1 | TRBV12-3/TRBV12-4 | CASSQDRGRYEQYF | TGTGCCAGCAGTCAAGACAGGGGAAGGTACGAGCAGTACTTC
many | TRBJ2-7 | NA | TRBV5-1 | CASSLQGSPSYEQYF | TGCGCCAGCAGCTTGCAGGGGTCCCCCTCCTACGAGCAGTACTTC
few | TRBJ1-1 | NA | TRBV20-1 | CSARAGWDTEAFF | TGCAGTGCCCGGGCCGGTTGGGACACTGAAGCTTTCTTT
many | TRBJ2-5 | TRBD1 | TRBV20-1 | CSAQPRTGAQETQYF | TGCAGTGCTCAGCCACGGACAGGGGCACAAGAGACCCAGTACTTC
NA | TRBJ2-7 | TRBD2 | TRBV4-3 | CASSQGRLAGAEQYF | TGCGCCAGCAGCCAGGGAAGACTAGCGGGAGCCGAGCAGTACTTC
few | TRBJ1-1 | TRBD1 | TRBV5-5 | CASSLATGGTEAFF | TGTGCCAGCAGCTTGGCTACAGGGGGTACTGAAGCTTTCTTT
NA | TRBJ1-1 | NA | TRBV5-6 | CASSLDIGGNTEAFF | TGTGCCAGCAGCTTGGATATCGGTGGTAACACTGAAGCTTTCTTT
NA | TRBJ1-5 | TRBD1 | TRBV28 | CASSILTGGNQPQHF | TGTGCCAGCAGTATTTTGACAGGGGGCAATCAGCCCCAGCATTTT
NA | TRBJ1-1 | NA | TRBV29-1 | CSVRPTSENTEAFF | TGCAGCGTGCGACCGACCAGTGAGAACACTGAAGCTTTCTTT
NA | TRBJ1-2 | NA | TRBV10-3 | CAISSGVLKGYTF | TGTGCCATCAGTTCGGGGGTTTTGAAGGGCTACACCTTC
few | TRBJ2-5 | TRBD1 | TRBV29-1 | CSVAGTGGGFGSQYF | TGCAGCGTCGCTGGGACAGGGGGTGGGTTCGGGTCCCAGTACTTC
NA | TRBJ2-5 | TRBD2 | TRBV20-1 | CSARDLAGEYQETQYF | TGCAGTGCTAGAGATCTAGCGGGAGAGTACCAAGAGACCCAGTACTTC
NA | TRBJ2-4 | NA | TRBV15 | CATSSRTPRRLAKNIQYF | TGTGCCACCAGCAGCCGGACACCTCGGAGACTAGCCAAAAACATTCAGTACTTC